The text below deals with one T cell receptor beta chain. This sample is part of a study of tumor-infiltrating lymphocytes in primary liver carcinoma. In germline, CDR1 is MNHNS, CDR2 SASEGT. CDR3 length: 15 amino acids. V lost 6 bases to trimming and J lost 3 bases, with 15 bases between them. Blood RNA came from unsorted whole blood; germline DNA was also extracted. With a constant-region primer, TCR beta cDNA was made from roughly 500 ng of total RNA. What produced the TCR beta libraries was three nested multiplex PCR rounds using slightly modified ARM-PCR. Researchers ran the first two PCR rounds for roughly 11 cycles each with TRBV1-TRBV30 forward primers and a C-beta reverse primer. TCRdb passed the multiplex PCR reads through MiXCR, listing each CDR3 protein once. The sample records over 250,000 distinct CDR3 sequences, about 50% being singletons.

The sequencing sample was made of peripheral blood. The rearrangement links TRBV6-1 to TRBJ2-4; D is possibly TRBD1 (5 bases). The receptor was isolated from a woman younger than 45 with primary liver carcinoma and hepatitis B virus infection. CDR3 in amino acids: CASRKDRLGKNIQYF. The CDR3 nucleotides read TGTGCCAGCAGGAAAGACAGACTTGGCAAAAACATTCAGTACTTC.